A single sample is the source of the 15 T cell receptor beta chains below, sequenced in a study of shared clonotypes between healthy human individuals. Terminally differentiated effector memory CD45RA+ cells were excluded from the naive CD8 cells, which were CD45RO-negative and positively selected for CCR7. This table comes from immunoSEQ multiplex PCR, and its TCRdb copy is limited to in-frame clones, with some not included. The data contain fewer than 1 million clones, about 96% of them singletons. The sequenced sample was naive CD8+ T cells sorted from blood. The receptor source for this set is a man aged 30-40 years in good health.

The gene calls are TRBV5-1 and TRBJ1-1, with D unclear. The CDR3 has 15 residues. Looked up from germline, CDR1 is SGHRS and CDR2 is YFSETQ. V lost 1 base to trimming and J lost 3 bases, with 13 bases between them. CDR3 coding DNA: TGCGCCAGCAGCTTGTACATTGATGGTTACACTGAAGCTTTCTTT. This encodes CASSLYIDGYTEAFF.

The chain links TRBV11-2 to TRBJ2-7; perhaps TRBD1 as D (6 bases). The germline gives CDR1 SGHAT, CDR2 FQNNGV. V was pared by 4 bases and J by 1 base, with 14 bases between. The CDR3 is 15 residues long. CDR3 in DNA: TGTGCCAGCAGCTCCCCCGGACAGAGATCCTACGAGCAGTACTTC. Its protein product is CASSSPGQRSYEQYF.

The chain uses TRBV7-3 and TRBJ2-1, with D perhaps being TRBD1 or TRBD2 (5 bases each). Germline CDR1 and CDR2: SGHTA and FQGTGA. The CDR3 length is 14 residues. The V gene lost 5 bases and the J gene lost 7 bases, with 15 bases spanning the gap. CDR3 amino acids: CASSIAGTGNEQFF. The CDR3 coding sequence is TGTGCCAGCAGCATAGCCGGGACCGGAAATGAGCAGTTCTTC.

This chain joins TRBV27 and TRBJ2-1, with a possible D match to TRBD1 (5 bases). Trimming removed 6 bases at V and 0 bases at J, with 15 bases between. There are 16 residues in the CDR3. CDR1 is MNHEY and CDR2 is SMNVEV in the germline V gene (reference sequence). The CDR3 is CASRAGQTLSYNEQFF. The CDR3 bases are TGTGCCAGCAGAGCCGGACAAACCCTCTCCTACAATGAGCAGTTCTTC.

Here the CDR3 reads CASSLGHAQETQYF. As DNA, the CDR3 is TGTGCCAGCAGTCTCGGACACGCGCAAGAGACCCAGTACTTC. The chain recombines TRBV28 with TRBJ2-5; a possible D gene is TRBD1 (5 bases). Trimming took 5 bases from V and 2 from J, leaving 12 bases between them. The CDR3 is made up of 14 amino acids. Germline CDR1 is MDHEN and CDR2 is SYDVKM.

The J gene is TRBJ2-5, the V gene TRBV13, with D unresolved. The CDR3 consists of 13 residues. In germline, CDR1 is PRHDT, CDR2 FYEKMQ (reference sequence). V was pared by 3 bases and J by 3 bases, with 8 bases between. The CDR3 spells CASSLPYKETQYF. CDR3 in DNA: TGTGCCAGCAGCTTGCCCTATAAAGAGACCCAGTACTTC.

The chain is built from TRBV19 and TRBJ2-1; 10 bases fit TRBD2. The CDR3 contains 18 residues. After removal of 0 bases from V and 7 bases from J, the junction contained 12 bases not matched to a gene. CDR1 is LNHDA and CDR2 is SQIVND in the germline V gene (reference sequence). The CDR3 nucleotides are TGTGCCAGTAGTATAGACACAGTGAGCGGGAGGGCCGATAATGAGCAGTTCTTC. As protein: CASSIDTVSGRADNEQFF.

CDR3 sequence reads: CSVRGSNEQFF. CDR3 sequence (DNA): TGCAGCGTCCGCGGGAGCAATGAGCAGTTCTTC. The chain is built from TRBV29-1 and TRBJ2-1; 7 bases are shared with TRBD2. CDR3 length: 11 residues. V shed 6 bases, J shed 6 bases, and the junction held 2 bases outside the gene matches. Germline CDR1 and CDR2: SQVTM and ANQGSEA.

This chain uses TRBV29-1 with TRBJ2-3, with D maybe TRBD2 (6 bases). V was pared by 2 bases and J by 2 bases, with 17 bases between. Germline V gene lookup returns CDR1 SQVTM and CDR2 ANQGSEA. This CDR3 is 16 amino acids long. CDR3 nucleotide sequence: TGCAGCGTTGAACTAAGGGACTCAATTAACACAGATACGCAGTATTTT. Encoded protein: CSVELRDSINTDTQYF.

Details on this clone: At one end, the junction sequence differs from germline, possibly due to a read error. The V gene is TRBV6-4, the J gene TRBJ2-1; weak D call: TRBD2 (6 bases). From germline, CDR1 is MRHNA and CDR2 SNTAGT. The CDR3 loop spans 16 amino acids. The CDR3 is CGKATGGTPLGNEQFF. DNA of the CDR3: TGCGGCAAGGCCACCGGGGGAACCCCCCTTGGGAATGAGCAGTTCTTC.

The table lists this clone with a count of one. DNA of the CDR3: TGTGCCAGCAGCTCCACCCAATCAGCGGGAGGGGGCGAGCAGTACTTC. Translating gives CASSSTQSAGGGEQYF. V and J are TRBV13 and TRBJ2-7; the match to TRBD2 covers 10 bases. Unmatched junction bases numbered 12, after V lost 4 bases and J lost 6 bases. The CDR3 runs to 16 residues. Germline V CDR1 and CDR2: PRHDT, FYEKMQ (reference sequence).

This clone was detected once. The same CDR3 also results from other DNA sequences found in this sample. The CDR3 nucleotides are TGCGCCAGCAGCCAAGTTAGTGGGAGGAGCGATACGCAGTATTTT. Its protein is CASSQVSGRSDTQYF. The rearrangement joins TRBV4-1 to TRBJ2-3; D perhaps matches TRBD2 (6 bases). CDR1 and CDR2 from the germline V gene are MGHRA and YSYEKL. The CDR3 contains 15 residues. V lost 1 base to trimming and J lost 6 bases, with 14 bases between them.

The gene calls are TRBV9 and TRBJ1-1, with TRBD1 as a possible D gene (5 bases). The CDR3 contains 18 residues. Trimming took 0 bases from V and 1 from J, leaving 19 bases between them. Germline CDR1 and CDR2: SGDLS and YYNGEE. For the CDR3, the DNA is TGTGCCAGCAGCGTAGTAGGATCGAGGGGCGGAGGGAACACTGAAGCTTTCTTT. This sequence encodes CASSVVGSRGGGNTEAFF.

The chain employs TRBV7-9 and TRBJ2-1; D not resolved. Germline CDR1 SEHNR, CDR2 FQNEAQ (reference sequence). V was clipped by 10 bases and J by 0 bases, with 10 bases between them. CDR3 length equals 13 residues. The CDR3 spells CAIRRSSYNEQFF. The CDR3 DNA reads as TGTGCCATAAGGCGGAGCTCCTACAATGAGCAGTTCTTC.

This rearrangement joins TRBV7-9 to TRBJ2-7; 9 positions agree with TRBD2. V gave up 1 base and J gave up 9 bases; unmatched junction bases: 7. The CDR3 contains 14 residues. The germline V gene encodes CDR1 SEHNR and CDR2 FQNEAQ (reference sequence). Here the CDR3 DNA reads TGTGCCAGCAGCTTAGTATTAGCGGGAGCCAGGCAGTACTTC. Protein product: CASSLVLAGARQYF.